The 22 T cell receptor beta chains below were found in one sample sequenced in a study of cytomegalovirus exposure and HLA in healthy donors. PCR used 60 Vbeta primers and 13 Jbeta primers. Some clones are missing from TCRdb's copy, which holds only in-frame ones; the method was immunoSEQ multiplex PCR. Counted here are some 200,000 clones, approximately 88% occurring once; the ten biggest clones make up about 2.6%. Input material: PBMCs. The receptors originated from a woman aged 45-65 years in good health and CMV-seropositive.

The rearrangement links TRBV9 to TRBJ2-2; D is undetermined. Trimming pared 4 bases from V and 1 base from J, leaving 11 bases between. CDR3 size: 15 residues. Germline V CDR1 and CDR2: SGDLS, YYNGEE. Here the CDR3 DNA reads TGTGCCAGCAGCCCCCGAGAGAGGAACACCGGGGAGCTGTTTTTT. Its translation: CASSPRERNTGELFF.

To note about this clone: One end of the junction does not line up with germline, which may come from a read error. The J gene is TRBJ2-3, the V gene TRBV7-9; no definite D call. Per the germline V gene, CDR1 is SEHNR and CDR2 is FQNEAQ (reference sequence). CDR3 length: 11 amino acids. This chain's CDR3 is CSSSSRDTQYF. The CDR3 DNA reads as TGTTCCAGCAGCTCGAGAGATACGCAGTATTTT. The variable domain in full, completed from reference TRBV7-9 and TRBJ2-3, reads DTGVSQNPRHKITKRGQNVTFRCDPISEHNRLYWYRQTLGQGPEFLTYFQNEAQLEKSRLLSDRFSAERPKGSFSTLEIQRTEQGDSAMYLCSSSSRDTQYFGPGTRLTVL.

The chain couples TRBV6-5 to TRBJ2-7; 8 bases line up with TRBD2. V lost 7 bases and J lost 2; bases outside the gene matches: 10. Germline V gene data show CDR1 as MNHEY and CDR2 as SVGAGI. The CDR3 length is 15 residues. CDR3 in DNA: TGTGCCAGCACATTCCGGGAGGGGGGACCCTACGAGCAGTACTTC. Translating it yields CASTFREGGPYEQYF.

This sequence joins TRBV6-4 and TRBJ1-6; 7 nucleotides agree with TRBD1. CDR3 size: 15 residues. The germline gives CDR1 MRHNA, CDR2 SNTAGT. V was pared by 6 bases and J by 8 bases, with 10 bases of the junction left unmatched. CDR3: CASSQGTAGDSPLHF. CDR3 bases: TGTGCCAGCAGCCAAGGGACAGCGGGAGATTCACCCCTCCACTTT.

This rearrangement joins TRBV19 to TRBJ1-1, with TRBD1 as a possible D gene (6 bases). The germline gives CDR1 LNHDA, CDR2 SQIVND (reference sequence). The CDR3 is 14 amino acids. V lost 7 bases and J lost 1, with 13 bases in between. The CDR3 here is CASMLTGRNTEAFF. CDR3 sequence (DNA): TGTGCCAGTATGTTAACAGGGCGGAACACTGAAGCTTTCTTT.

The genes are TRBV5-1 and TRBJ2-5; 9 bases line up with TRBD2. CDR3 length: 16 amino acids. Germline CDR1 SGHRS, CDR2 YFSETQ. The junction had 10 bases not matched to a gene; V was cut back by 5 bases and J by 2 bases. The CDR3 coding sequence is TGCGCCAGCAGATATTGGGGCCTAGCGGGGCAAGAGACCCAGTACTTC. Its protein is CASRYWGLAGQETQYF.

The rearrangement links TRBV5-1 to TRBJ2-5, with 8 positions matching TRBD2. The CDR3 is 15 residues long. V lost 0 bases, J lost 5 bases, and 6 bases stayed unmatched. In germline, CDR1 is SGHRS, CDR2 YFSETQ. CDR3 DNA: TGCGCCAGCAGCTTGGGGACTAGCAGTAGGGAGACCCAGTACTTC. It translates to CASSLGTSSRETQYF.

The chain links TRBV11-2 to TRBJ2-1; the match to TRBD2 covers 7 bases. V lost 0 bases and J lost 7; bases outside the gene matches: 9. The CDR3 extends over 16 amino acids. CDR1 SGHAT and CDR2 FQNNGV come from the germline V gene. The CDR3 region has the DNA TGTGCCAGCAGCTTAGATCGCTGGACTAGAGATAATGAGCAGTTCTTC. The encoded protein is CASSLDRWTRDNEQFF.

The rearrangement joins TRBV5-5 to TRBJ2-1; 10 positions agree with TRBD2. The junction had 16 bases not matched to a gene; V was cut back by 4 bases and J by 0 bases. The CDR3 has 20 residues. Germline values: CDR1 SGHKS, CDR2 YYEKEE (reference sequence). The CDR3 loop reads CASSLPGSPAGGSSYNEQFF. The CDR3 bases are TGTGCCAGCAGCCTGCCCGGCTCGCCAGCGGGGGGGAGCTCCTACAATGAGCAGTTCTTC.

This clone appeared once. The chain recombines TRBV18 with TRBJ2-7, with 11 bases lining up with TRBD2. The germline gives CDR1 KGHSH, CDR2 LQKENI. The CDR3 contains 15 residues. V gave up 3 bases and J gave up 3 bases; unmatched junction bases: 4. The CDR3 loop reads CASSPTSGALYEQYF. The CDR3 region has the DNA TGTGCCAGCTCACCGACTAGCGGGGCTCTCTACGAGCAGTACTTC.

The chain combines TRBV20-1 with TRBJ2-5; D is unclear. The germline V gene encodes CDR1 DFQATT and CDR2 SNEGSKA (reference sequence). The CDR3 is 11 amino acids. V was clipped by 3 bases and J by 3 bases, with 5 bases between them. The CDR3 loop reads CSASREETQYF. Here the CDR3 DNA reads TGCAGTGCTAGTCGGGAAGAGACCCAGTACTTC.

About this clone: The sample holds other DNA sequences that translate to the same CDR3. This rearrangement joins TRBV15 to TRBJ1-2, with a tentative D call TRBD1 (5 bases). CDR3 length: 11 residues. The V gene's germline CDR1 is LNHNV and CDR2 YYDKDF (reference sequence). Trimming shortened V by 5 bases and J by 13 bases, and 14 bases separated the two germline ends. CDR3 DNA sequence: TGTGCCACCAGCGATCGGCAGGGTTCCACCTTC. Translating gives CATSDRQGSTF.

The chain links TRBV27 to TRBJ1-5, with TRBD1 identical over 7 bases. This CDR3 is 14 amino acids long. V dropped 6 bases and J dropped 2; count of bases not matched to a gene: 4. Germline CDR1 MNHEY, CDR2 SMNVEV (reference sequence). The CDR3 loop is CASRLGQGNQPQHF. The CDR3 DNA is TGTGCCAGCAGATTAGGACAGGGCAATCAGCCCCAGCATTTT.

This clone was seen a handful of times. This rearrangement joins TRBV27 to TRBJ2-5; possibly TRBD2 for D (5 bases). Per germline, CDR1 MNHEY and CDR2 SMNVEV (reference sequence). This CDR3 contains 13 residues. Trimming removed 2 bases from V and 4 bases from J, with 8 bases in between. The CDR3 loop reads CASSLGRGETQYF. The CDR3 nucleotides are TGTGCCAGCAGTTTAGGTCGGGGAGAGACCCAGTACTTC.

The J gene is TRBJ2-7, the V gene TRBV28; D perhaps matches TRBD2 (5 bases). The CDR3 has 14 amino acids. Between the trimmed V and J ends, which lost 4 bases and 3 bases, there was a span of 13 bases. Germline V gene sequence: CDR1 MDHEN, CDR2 SYDVKM. CDR3 residues: CASSSPGINYEQYF. The CDR3 region has the DNA TGTGCCAGCAGTTCCCCGGGGATTAACTACGAGCAGTACTTC.

The chain couples TRBV5-5 to TRBJ1-1; D might be TRBD1 (6 bases). Trimming took off 4 bases at V and 0 bases at J, with 10 bases between the two ends. Per the germline V gene, CDR1 is SGHKS and CDR2 is YYEKEE (reference sequence). The CDR3 is made up of 14 amino acids. The CDR3 region has the DNA TGTGCCAGCAGCCTGGACAGTATGAACACTGAAGCTTTCTTT. It encodes CASSLDSMNTEAFF.

J is TRBJ2-7 and V is TRBV4-1; possibly TRBD1 for D (5 bases). Trimming took 1 base from V and 1 from J, leaving 8 bases between them. The CDR3 covers 14 residues. Germline CDR1 is MGHRA and CDR2 is YSYEKL. The DNA for the CDR3 is TGCGCCAGCAGCCAAGGGACACCTTCCTACGAGCAGTACTTC. Translating gives CASSQGTPSYEQYF.

This rearrangement joins TRBV5-1 to TRBJ1-6; 9 nucleotides match TRBD1. V gave up 0 bases and J gave up 8 bases; unmatched junction bases: 3. CDR1 SGHRS and CDR2 YFSETQ come from the germline V gene. There are 15 residues in the CDR3. CDR3 coding DNA: TGCGCCAGCAGCTTGGCTGGGACAGGGTATTCACCCCTCCACTTT. Its translation: CASSLAGTGYSPLHF.

The V gene is TRBV9, the J gene TRBJ1-4; 11 positions agree with TRBD1. The length of the CDR3 is 15 residues. The V segment lost 4 bases and the J segment 6 bases; nucleotides outside the gene matches: 5. Germline CDR1 reads SGDLS; CDR2 reads YYNGEE. The DNA for the CDR3 is TGTGCCAGCAGCCCGTGGACAGGGGGCGATGAAAAACTGTTTTTT. Amino acids: CASSPWTGGDEKLFF.

This sequence joins TRBV11-3 and TRBJ2-2, with a tentative D call TRBD1 (6 bases). Germline values: CDR1 SGHNT, CDR2 YENEEA. The V and J ends lost 5 bases and 1 base respectively, with 17 bases between them. CDR3 size: 17 residues. CDR3 amino acids: CASSPRWDTENTGELFF. The CDR3 DNA follows: TGTGCCAGCAGCCCCCGATGGGACACCGAGAACACCGGGGAGCTGTTTTTT. Using reference TRBV11-3 and TRBJ2-2 for the parts outside the CDR3, the full variable domain is EAGVVQSPRYKIIEKKQPVAFWCNPISGHNTLYWYLQNLGQGPELLIRYENEEAVDDSQLPKDRFSAERLKGVDSTLKIQPAELGDSAVYLCASSPRWDTENTGELFFGEGSRLTVL.

V gene TRBV19 combines with J gene TRBJ1-4; D possibly corresponds to TRBD1 (6 bases). V gave up 4 bases and J gave up 5 bases, with 11 bases separating them. CDR1 is LNHDA, CDR2 SQIVND, per germline (reference sequence). The CDR3 loop spans 14 amino acids. The CDR3 nucleotides are TGTGCCAGTAGTAAGGGGGACGCCAATGAAAAACTGTTTTTT. Its protein product is CASSKGDANEKLFF.

V usage is TRBV6-9 and J usage is TRBJ2-3; 11 nucleotides align to TRBD2. After removal of 8 bases from V and 3 bases from J, the junction contained 16 bases not matched to a gene. The CDR3 totals 18 residues. Germline V CDR1 and CDR2: MNHGY, SVAAGI. The CDR3 region is CASLEKLSRLAGTDTQYF. CDR3 nucleotide sequence: TGTGCCAGCTTGGAGAAGTTGTCGAGACTAGCGGGAACAGATACGCAGTATTTT.